This T cell receptor (beta chain) originates from a study of PD-L1 blockade in urothelial cancer. Here immunoSEQ multiplex PCR was the method, and the copy in TCRdb shows in-frame clones only, minus some. The sample carries 30,000 to 35,000 clones, 84% recorded once. This sample's time point: pretreatment peripheral blood. Trimming removed 5 bases from V and 0 bases from J, with 16 bases in between. The CDR3 consists of 16 residues. CDR1 and CDR2 (germline): MNHNY, SVGAGI (reference sequence). This clone is labeled medium-sized (0.01 to 0.1%). The chain uses TRBV6-6 and TRBJ1-2; D possibly corresponds to TRBD1 (6 bases). The clonotype comes from a man between 60 and 75 years old with urothelial cancer. The sequencing used PBMCs, collected around atezolizumab (anti-PD-L1) treatment. CDR3 sequence: CASSRGRGRTNYGYTF. Here the CDR3 DNA reads TGTGCCAGCAGTCGGGGCAGGGGACGAACTAACTATGGCTACACCTTC.